This passage covers 30 T cell receptor beta chains from one sample sequenced in a study of T cell repertoires in cytomegalovirus infection. These TCRs are of unknown antigen specificity. TCRdb re-derived calls from the reads in MiXCR, one entry per CDR3 protein. The sample yields some 500,000 distinct CDR3 sequences, 40% seen once. This specimen was cultured PBMCs, taken from culture after CMV antigen stimulation. Receptor source: a human donor in good health (CMV status not recorded). Some clones in this sample may be carry-over from other donors' samples.

J is TRBJ2-2 and V is TRBV7-6, with TRBD2 matching over 12 bases. The CDR3 is 19 amino acids. CDR1 SGHVS and CDR2 FNYEAQ come from the germline V gene. V dropped 4 bases and J dropped 5; count of bases not matched to a gene: 14. The CDR3 spells CASSSLTSGSFQGTGELFF. The CDR3 region has the DNA TGTGCCAGCAGCTCGCTGACTAGCGGGAGTTTTCAGGGTACCGGGGAGCTGTTTTTT.

This clonotype was detected only a few times. The chain recombines TRBV7-6 with TRBJ1-1; D not certain. The germline CDR1 and CDR2 sequences are SGHVS and FNYEAQ. V was trimmed by 1 base and J by 4 bases, leaving 4 bases between them. The CDR3 runs to 12 residues. The CDR3 loop reads CASSLGITEAFF. The CDR3 DNA reads TGTGCCAGCAGCTTAGGTATCACTGAAGCTTTCTTT. The full variable domain, in which reference TRBV7-6 and TRBJ1-1 provide the parts outside the CDR3, is GAGVSQSPRYKVTKRGQDVALRCDPISGHVSLYWYRQALGQGPEFLTYFNYEAQQDKSGLPNDRFSAERPEGSISTLTIQRTEQRDSAMYRCASSLGITEAFFGQGTRLTVV.

The rearrangement uses TRBV24-1 and TRBJ2-3; D is perhaps TRBD2 (6 bases). V lost 4 bases and J 3 bases, leaving 22 bases between the germline ends. The CDR3 spans 18 residues. CDR1 KGHDR and CDR2 SFDVKD come from the germline V gene. CDR3 in amino acids: CATSDQPVTRGITDTQYF. In DNA, the CDR3 is TGTGCCACCAGTGACCAGCCCGTGACTAGGGGAATTACAGATACGCAGTATTTT.

CDR3: CASSDAPQGARGYTF. DNA for the CDR3: TGTGCCAGCAGTGACGCTCCACAGGGAGCGAGGGGCTACACCTTC. V gene TRBV27 combines with J gene TRBJ1-2; weak D call: TRBD1 (6 bases). Germline values: CDR1 MNHEY, CDR2 SMNVEV (reference sequence). CDR3 length: 15 residues. With 5 bases removed from V and 8 bases from J, the gap between germline ends came to 21 bases.

This chain links TRBV25-1 with TRBJ2-1; D gene ambiguous. CDR3 length: 12 amino acids. The V end lost 1 base, the J end lost 6 bases, and 4 bases lay between the germline ends. Looked up from germline, CDR1 is MGHDK and CDR2 is SYGVNS. This CDR3 reads CASSEFPNEQFF. DNA for the CDR3: TGTGCCAGCAGTGAATTCCCCAATGAGCAGTTCTTC.

This clonotype has only a few counts. The chain joins TRBV23-1 to TRBJ2-5; 7 bases map to TRBD2. TRBV23-1 is noted as an ORF with a role that remains uncertain. Unmatched junction bases numbered 5, after V lost 0 bases and J lost 1 base. The CDR3 loop spans 16 amino acids. CDR3 sequence: CASSQSGGSPQETQYF. In DNA, the CDR3 is TGCGCCAGCAGTCAATCGGGCGGGAGCCCCCAAGAGACCCAGTACTTC.

A few counts support this clonotype. The chain links TRBV6-5 to TRBJ2-6, with D maybe TRBD1 (6 bases). The germline CDR1 and CDR2 sequences are MNHEY and SVGAGI. The CDR3 length is 15 residues. Trimming took 4 bases from V and 4 from J, leaving 11 bases between them. In DNA form, the CDR3 reads TGTGCCAGCAGTTCAACAGGGATCGGGGCCAACGTCCTGACTTTC. Protein: CASSSTGIGANVLTF.

The gene calls are TRBV7-2 and TRBJ2-3, with a possible D match to TRBD2 (7 bases). Trimming shortened V by 1 base and J by 1 base, and 12 bases separated the two germline ends. The CDR3 is made up of 16 amino acids. The germline V gene has CDR1 SGHTA and CDR2 FQGNSA. CDR3 bases: TGTGCCAGCAGCTTAGAGGGGGGGCGGGGCACAGATACGCAGTATTTT. Protein product: CASSLEGGRGTDTQYF.

The rearrangement links TRBV7-6 to TRBJ1-2; 8 nucleotides match TRBD1. CDR1 and CDR2 (germline): SGHVS, FNYEAQ. The CDR3 totals 12 residues. V dropped 5 bases and J dropped 7; count of bases not matched to a gene: 3. The DNA for the CDR3 is TGTGCCAGCAGCACTCAGGGGGCTGGCTACACCTTC. Protein: CASSTQGAGYTF.

This clonotype was found a few times. V and J are TRBV12-3 or TRBV12-4 and TRBJ2-1, with D possibly TRBD2 on 6 matching bases. The ends were cut back, 3 bases at V and 4 bases at J, with 13 bases in the middle. The CDR3 extends over 15 amino acids. In DNA form, the CDR3 reads TGTGCCAGCAGTTTTAGGAGGGGACTTTACAATGAGCAGTTCTTC. Translating it yields CASSFRRGLYNEQFF.

V usage is TRBV10-3 and J usage is TRBJ1-1, with 8 bases aligning to TRBD1. In germline, CDR1 is ENHRY, CDR2 SYGVKD. CDR3 size: 12 residues. The J segment lost 7 bases and the V segment lost 6 bases, leaving 4 bases of the junction unmatched. The CDR3 DNA sequence: TGTGCCATCAGGCAGGGGGCTAATGAAGCTTTCTTT. This translates into CAIRQGANEAFF.

CDR3 coding DNA: TGTGCCAGCAGTCCCAATAGGGACAGGGGGCATCAGCCCCAGCATTTT. The encoded protein is CASSPNRDRGHQPQHF. The V and J genes are TRBV12-3 or TRBV12-4 and TRBJ1-5; 12 nucleotides align to TRBD1. This CDR3 has 16 amino acids. The V and J ends lost 5 bases and 5 bases, in that order; junction bases with no gene match: 7.

The genes are TRBV7-8 and TRBJ2-2; D is unclear. Trimming took 3 bases from V and 7 from J, leaving 12 bases between them. This CDR3 region has 14 residues. Germline V CDR1 and CDR2: SGHVS, FQNEAQ. Here the CDR3 reads CASSFVGKVGELFF. The DNA of the CDR3 is TGTGCCAGCAGCTTCGTAGGGAAAGTCGGGGAGCTGTTTTTT.

A few counts support this clonotype. J is TRBJ1-4 and V is TRBV7-9, with unresolved D. The CDR3 extends over 14 amino acids. V lost 1 base to trimming and J lost 7 bases, with 10 bases between them. Germline V gene sequence: CDR1 SEHNR, CDR2 FQNEAQ (reference sequence). Here the CDR3 DNA reads TGTGCCAGCAGCTTAGTGGCAGCGGGTGAAAAACTGTTTTTT. It specifies CASSLVAAGEKLFF.

In its sample, this clonotype was seen a few times. This sequence joins TRBV7-9 and TRBJ2-7; D is possibly TRBD2 (5 bases). Germline CDR1 is SEHNR and CDR2 is FQNEAQ (reference sequence). V lost 2 bases to trimming and J lost 2 bases, with 19 bases between them. The CDR3 has 17 residues. The CDR3 DNA reads TGTGCCAGCAGCTTACTCGGAGGATATCAGGACGCCTACGAGCAGTACTTC. Translating gives CASSLLGGYQDAYEQYF.

This clonotype was observed a handful of times. The chain couples TRBV7-2 to TRBJ2-7; D gene ambiguous. The V end lost 1 base, the J end lost 0 bases, and 10 bases lay between the germline ends. This CDR3 is 15 amino acids long. Germline CDR1 and CDR2: SGHTA and FQGNSA. The CDR3 sequence is CASSLGPYSSYEQYF. The CDR3 DNA reads TGTGCCAGCAGCTTAGGACCATACAGCTCCTACGAGCAGTACTTC.

This chain uses TRBV19 with TRBJ1-6, with unresolved D. V gave up 11 bases and J gave up 8 bases, with 16 bases separating them. Germline V gene sequence: CDR1 LNHDA, CDR2 SQIVND (reference sequence). The CDR3 is 13 residues long. The CDR3 DNA sequence: TGTGCCGTCAGCCGAGGGAGAGATTCACCCCTCCACTTT. It specifies CAVSRGRDSPLHF.

This clonotype was counted between two and nine times. This chain joins TRBV12-3 or TRBV12-4 and TRBJ1-5; D unclear. V was shortened by 1 base and J by 11 bases, with 12 bases between the two germline ends. This CDR3 region has 13 residues. The CDR3 loop is CASSLGQSRAQHF. The CDR3 DNA follows: TGTGCCAGCAGTTTAGGACAATCTAGGGCCCAGCATTTT.

The rearrangement links TRBV6-1 to TRBJ2-1, with TRBD2 identical over 7 bases. The CDR3 contains 14 residues. Germline CDR1 is MNHNS and CDR2 is SASEGT. The V segment lost 6 bases and the J segment 6 bases; nucleotides outside the gene matches: 8. CDR3 residues: CASSSVAGVNEQFF. Written as DNA, the CDR3 is TGTGCCAGCAGCTCCGTGGCGGGAGTCAATGAGCAGTTCTTC.

This clonotype appeared a few times. V gene TRBV7-6 combines with J gene TRBJ2-7; D may be TRBD2 (7 bases). Germline V lookup: CDR1 SGHVS, CDR2 FNYEAQ. V was pared by 8 bases and J by 5 bases, with 19 bases between. The CDR3 contains 14 residues. The CDR3 region is CASGGGGRVHEQYF. The CDR3 DNA is TGTGCCAGCGGGGGCGGGGGACGCGTGCACGAGCAGTACTTC.

The rearrangement joins TRBV7-9 to TRBJ2-2; 11 bases line up with TRBD1. The CDR3 extends over 15 amino acids. Unmatched junction bases numbered 5, after V lost 5 bases and J lost 6 bases. Germline values: CDR1 SEHNR, CDR2 FQNEAQ (reference sequence). The CDR3 here is CASSKGQGVAGELFF. The CDR3 DNA follows: TGTGCCAGCAGCAAGGGACAGGGGGTGGCCGGGGAGCTGTTTTTT. Full variable domain (missing parts from reference TRBV7-9 and TRBJ2-2): DTGVSQNPRHKITKRGQNVTFRCDPISEHNRLYWYRQTLGQGPEFLTYFQNEAQLEKSRLLSDRFSAERPKGSFSTLEIQRTEQGDSAMYLCASSKGQGVAGELFFGEGSRLTVL.

The chain joins TRBV19 to TRBJ2-6, with a tentative D call TRBD1 (6 bases). This CDR3 is 13 amino acids long. From germline, CDR1 is LNHDA and CDR2 SQIVND (reference sequence). V was cut by 7 bases and J by 8 bases, with 12 bases left in between. Written as DNA, the CDR3 is TGTGCCAGTAAATCGGACAGCCCCAACGTCCTGACTTTC. Translated: CASKSDSPNVLTF.

The chain joins TRBV7-2 to TRBJ2-1; no firm D call. The CDR3 is 15 amino acids. The V gene's germline CDR1 is SGHTA and CDR2 FQGNSA. V was trimmed by 5 bases and J by 0 bases, leaving 11 bases between them. The CDR3: CASSTRTHSYNEQFF. DNA for the CDR3: TGTGCCAGCAGCACCCGGACGCACTCCTACAATGAGCAGTTCTTC.

This chain uses TRBV20-1 with TRBJ2-7; 8 nucleotides line up with TRBD1. The CDR3 is 12 residues long. The V segment lost 7 bases and the J segment 6 bases; nucleotides outside the gene matches: 8. The germline gives CDR1 DFQATT, CDR2 SNEGSKA (reference sequence). This chain's CDR3 is CSGSTGEREQYF. CDR3 nucleotides: TGCAGTGGGTCGACAGGGGAGCGCGAGCAGTACTTC.

This clonotype was found a few times. J is TRBJ2-5 and V is TRBV7-6; tentatively, D is TRBD1 or TRBD2 (6 bases each). Deletions cut 2 bases from V and 5 bases from J, with 15 bases between. Germline CDR1 and CDR2: SGHVS and FNYEAQ. The CDR3 totals 15 residues. CDR3 protein: CASSLLGGGMETQYF. DNA of the CDR3: TGTGCCAGCAGCTTATTAGGGGGAGGCATGGAGACCCAGTACTTC.

The V call is TRBV7-8, the J call TRBJ2-1, with 7 nucleotides matching TRBD1. Losses at the gene ends were 5 bases for V and 5 bases for J; bases not matched to a gene: 15. Germline-derived CDR1 and CDR2 are SGHVS and FQNEAQ. The CDR3 has 17 amino acids. The CDR3 region has the DNA TGTGCCAGCAGCGCCCTCGGGGACAGCCAAGGAAACAATGAGCAGTTCTTC. It encodes CASSALGDSQGNNEQFF.

The rearrangement links TRBV9 to TRBJ2-4, with D tentatively TRBD1 (5 bases). Per germline, CDR1 SGDLS and CDR2 YYNGEE. This CDR3 spans 17 amino acids. The ends were cut back, 0 bases at V and 1 base at J, with 14 bases in the middle. CDR3 coding DNA: TGTGCCAGCAGCGTAGCGGCAATGGGGCCCGCCAAAAACATTCAGTACTTC. Translating it yields CASSVAAMGPAKNIQYF.

This clonotype was found once. The chain uses TRBV20-1 and TRBJ2-3; TRBD2 matches at 8 bases. The V gene end was trimmed by 5 bases and the J gene end by 6 bases; junction bases not matched to a gene: 7. CDR1 is DFQATT, CDR2 SNEGSKA, per germline (reference sequence). The CDR3 runs to 13 residues. The CDR3, as DNA: TGCAGTGCTCAAGCGGGGGTGGCCGATACGCAGTATTTT. Translating gives CSAQAGVADTQYF.

The chain combines TRBV18 with TRBJ2-2; 11 bases map to TRBD2. Per germline, CDR1 KGHSH and CDR2 LQKENI. J gave up 5 bases and V 3 bases, and 5 bases lay outside the gene matches. CDR3 length: 16 amino acids. CDR3 loop: CASSPPSGGSTGELFF. The CDR3 nucleotides read TGTGCCAGCTCACCCCCTAGCGGGGGGTCAACCGGGGAGCTGTTTTTT.

V gene TRBV3-1 combines with J gene TRBJ2-1, with D possibly TRBD1 on 6 matching bases. V lost 1 base and J 9 bases, leaving 22 bases between the germline ends. Looked up from germline, CDR1 is LGHDT and CDR2 is YNNKEL (reference sequence). The length of the CDR3 is 17 residues. The CDR3 region is CASSQVGAVARLGEQFF. The CDR3 region has the DNA TGTGCCAGCAGCCAAGTGGGGGCGGTCGCCCGTTTAGGTGAGCAGTTCTTC.